The present entry profiles one TCR beta chain with its context. This specimen comes from a study of neoadjuvant anti-PD-1 for oral cavity cancer. The time point denotes: after neoadjuvant nivolumab, at surgical resection. Sequencing was performed with immunoSEQ multiplex PCR; in TCRdb, only in-frame clones are kept and a portion is missing. The profile shows 55,000 to 80,000 clones, less than 90% of them singletons. With 2 bases clipped from V and 0 bases from J, the junction kept 3 bases outside the gene matches. The germline CDR1 and CDR2 sequences are GTSNPN and SVGIG (reference sequence). This CDR3 is 15 amino acids long.

This sample comprised PBMCs, obtained after nivolumab (anti-PD-1) treatment. This receptor was taken from a person aged 35-79 years with oral cavity squamous cell carcinoma. The chain employs TRBV30 and TRBJ2-3; 9 bases are a match to TRBD1. The CDR3 here is CAWSTGQGSTDTQYF. In DNA, the CDR3 is TGTGCCTGGAGTACGGGACAGGGAAGCACAGATACGCAGTATTTT.